Shown below are 27 T cell receptor beta chains from a single sample sequenced in a study of T cell changes during pregnancy in multiple sclerosis. Using immunoSEQ multiplex PCR, the repertoire was profiled, and TCRdb retains in-frame clones only, with some absent. The sample holds more than 25,000 clones, roughly 90% seen once. This specimen consisted of CD8+ T cells from peripheral blood mononuclear cells, obtained in the first trimester of pregnancy. The receptor set was obtained from a female donor with multiple sclerosis, enrolled in a pregnancy study.

The chain has TRBV7-9 and TRBJ2-7; TRBD1 matches at 8 bases. CDR3 length: 15 residues. In germline, CDR1 is SEHNR, CDR2 FQNEAQ (reference sequence). Losses at the gene ends were 5 bases for V and 2 bases for J; bases not matched to a gene: 8. CDR3 amino acids: CASSATGTGPYEQYF. The CDR3 nucleotides read TGTGCCAGCAGCGCAACCGGGACAGGTCCCTACGAGCAGTACTTC.

The chain couples TRBV9 to TRBJ2-7, with TRBD1 matching over 7 bases. The CDR3 length is 15 residues. V gave up 5 bases and J gave up 1 base; unmatched junction bases: 9. Germline V gives CDR1 SGDLS, CDR2 YYNGEE. DNA of the CDR3: TGTGCCAGCAGTGAATTTCAGGGGGATTCCTACGAGCAGTACTTC. This translates into CASSEFQGDSYEQYF.

This chain uses TRBV19 with TRBJ1-1; D possibly corresponds to TRBD1 (5 bases). CDR1 is LNHDA, CDR2 SQIVND, per germline (reference sequence). The CDR3 runs 15 residues. The germline V and J ends were trimmed by 4 bases and 0 bases, with 12 bases remaining between them. The CDR3 DNA is TGTGCCAGTAGTAGGGACGGCGGGATGAACACTGAAGCTTTCTTT. Translating gives CASSRDGGMNTEAFF.

The chain recombines TRBV7-3 with TRBJ2-1, with 8 positions matching TRBD2. Germline values: CDR1 SGHTA, CDR2 FQGTGA. V lost 0 bases, J lost 6 bases, and 7 bases stayed unmatched. This CDR3 is 16 amino acids long. The CDR3 here is CASSLTTGGPINEQFF. The CDR3 DNA reads as TGTGCCAGCAGCTTAACAACGGGAGGGCCAATCAATGAGCAGTTCTTC.

The gene calls are TRBV9 and TRBJ2-5; D possibly corresponds to TRBD2 (6 bases). The J call is in doubt because the DNA end fits TRBJ2-7 better. This CDR3 contains 16 residues. Per germline, CDR1 SGDLS and CDR2 YYNGEE. Here the CDR3 reads CASSVGSSGVSYEQYF. The CDR3 DNA sequence: TGTGCCAGCAGCGTAGGTAGTAGCGGAGTTTCCTACGAGCAGTACTTC.

J is TRBJ1-1 and V is TRBV30; D is unclear. Per the germline V gene, CDR1 is GTSNPN and CDR2 is SVGIG (reference sequence). The V and J ends lost 5 bases and 1 base respectively, with 11 bases between them. This CDR3 comprises 13 residues. CDR3 in DNA: TGTGCCTGGGCAGCGGTCGAGAACACTGAAGCTTTCTTT. This encodes CAWAAVENTEAFF.

The CDR3: CASSQGPVGEQYF. CDR3 coding DNA: TGCGCCAGCAGCCAGGGCCCGGTCGGTGAGCAGTACTTC. The chain has TRBV4-3 and TRBJ2-7; D not certain. Per germline, CDR1 LGHNA and CDR2 YSLEER. V shed 3 bases and J shed 7 bases, with 13 bases lying between them. This CDR3 contains 13 residues.

The chain has TRBV10-3 and TRBJ2-5; D is unresolved. The CDR3 totals 15 residues. The germline V and J ends were trimmed by 2 bases and 0 bases, with 10 bases remaining between them. The germline CDR1 and CDR2 sequences are ENHRY and SYGVKD. The DNA of the CDR3 is TGTGCCATCAGTGAGCCGGTGGAGTACCAAGAGACCCAGTACTTC. It codes for CAISEPVEYQETQYF.

This chain uses TRBV18 with TRBJ2-3, with D tentatively TRBD2 (6 bases). V was shortened by 0 bases and J by 3 bases, with 10 bases between the two germline ends. The germline CDR1 and CDR2 sequences are KGHSH and LQKENI. The CDR3 length is 15 residues. CDR3 amino acids: CASSPPEAGTDTQYF. In DNA, the CDR3 is TGTGCCAGCTCACCACCGGAGGCGGGGACAGATACGCAGTATTTT. The full variable domain, completed using reference TRBV18 and TRBJ2-3, is NAGVMQNPRHLVRRRGQEARLRCSPMKGHSHVYWYRQLPEEGLKFMVYLQKENIIDESGMPKERFSAEFPKEGPSILRIQQVVRGDSAAYFCASSPPEAGTDTQYFGPGTRLTVL.

This clone turned up a few times. The chain links TRBV7-2 to TRBJ2-3, with TRBD2 matching 13 bases. V lost 5 bases and J lost 1; bases outside the gene matches: 9. Germline loops: CDR1 SGHTA, CDR2 FQGNSA. The CDR3 is 18 amino acids. The CDR3 loop is CASSPTSGRAMGTDTQYF. The CDR3 DNA reads TGTGCCAGCAGCCCCACTAGCGGGAGGGCCATGGGCACAGATACGCAGTATTTT.

This clone came up once. The chain links TRBV6-1 to TRBJ2-7; TRBD2 aligns across 10 bases. This CDR3 is built from 15 residues. In germline, CDR1 is MNHNS, CDR2 SASEGT. V was clipped by 3 bases and J by 0 bases; unmatched bases: 2. As DNA, the CDR3 is TGTGCCAGCAGTGATCGACTAGCGGGCTCCTACGAGCAGTACTTC. It yields the protein CASSDRLAGSYEQYF.

This chain connects TRBV7-3 to TRBJ1-2; TRBD1 matches at 10 bases. The CDR3 is 18 amino acids. The junction had 14 bases not matched to a gene; V was cut back by 4 bases and J by 3 bases. CDR1 and CDR2 from the germline V gene are SGHTA and FQGTGA. CDR3 DNA sequence: TGTGCCAGCAGCTCCCACCCCGGGACAGGGGTATCGGACTATGGCTACACCTTC. Amino acids: CASSSHPGTGVSDYGYTF.

The gene calls are TRBV7-9 and TRBJ2-3; TRBD2 might be the D (6 bases). Germline assignment: CDR1 SEHNR and CDR2 FQNEAQ (reference sequence). Trimming shortened V by 4 bases and J by 6 bases, and 11 bases separated the two germline ends. CDR3 length equals 13 residues. CDR3 sequence (DNA): TGTGCCAGCAGCTCCGGGAGCAGCGATACGCAGTATTTT. Translating it yields CASSSGSSDTQYF.

This chain's CDR3 is CATSRERRESYEQYF. The CDR3 DNA sequence: TGTGCCACCAGCAGAGAGAGACGGGAGTCCTACGAGCAGTACTTC. The V gene is TRBV15, the J gene TRBJ2-7; D may be TRBD2 (6 bases). Trimming left V 0 bases short and J 1 base short, with 10 bases between. Germline-derived CDR1 and CDR2 are LNHNV and YYDKDF (reference sequence). CDR3 length: 15 residues.

J is TRBJ2-5 and V is TRBV28; D is unclear. CDR1 is MDHEN, CDR2 SYDVKM, per germline. CDR3 length: 15 amino acids. V was pared by 1 base and J by 2 bases, with 11 bases between. The DNA for the CDR3 is TGTGCCAGCAGTTTATCGGGTAATAGACAAGAGACCCAGTACTTC. Translated, it gives CASSLSGNRQETQYF.

The chain employs TRBV6-5 and TRBJ1-2; 7 positions match TRBD1. The germline gives CDR1 MNHEY, CDR2 SVGAGI. V trimming: 4 bases; J trimming: 4 bases; junction bases outside the gene matches: 12. The CDR3 consists of 16 residues. CDR3 loop: CASSFLGTVATYGYTF. As DNA, the CDR3 is TGTGCCAGCAGTTTTCTGGGGACAGTCGCGACCTATGGCTACACCTTC.

The chain uses TRBV13 and TRBJ2-6; 11 positions match TRBD2. V was pared by 5 bases and J by 0 bases, with 6 bases of the junction left unmatched. The CDR3 loop spans 18 amino acids. CDR1 and CDR2 (germline): PRHDT, FYEKMQ (reference sequence). Here the CDR3 DNA reads TGTGCCAGCAGCCCTCGACTAGCGGGGTTCTCTGGGGCCAACGTCCTGACTTTC. Translating it yields CASSPRLAGFSGANVLTF.

The chain uses TRBV14 and TRBJ2-7; a possible D gene is TRBD1 (6 bases). The ends were cut back, 0 bases at V and 0 bases at J, with 15 bases in the middle. Germline CDR1 is SGHDN and CDR2 is FVKESK. The CDR3 is 17 amino acids. This CDR3 is CASSQDKGTRSSYEQYF. In DNA form, the CDR3 reads TGTGCCAGCAGCCAAGATAAGGGGACACGGAGCTCCTACGAGCAGTACTTC. Full variable domain (remainder filled in from reference TRBV14 and TRBJ2-7): EAGVTQFPSHSVIEKGQTVTLRCDPISGHDNLYWYRRVMGKEIKFLLHFVKESKQDESGMPNNRFLAERTGGTYSTLKVQPAELEDSGVYFCASSQDKGTRSSYEQYFGPGTRLTVT.

This chain uses TRBV5-1 with TRBJ1-1, with 8 nucleotides matching TRBD1. Losses at the gene ends were 0 bases for V and 4 bases for J; bases not matched to a gene: 2. Germline V gene sequence: CDR1 SGHRS, CDR2 YFSETQ. CDR3 length: 14 residues. This chain's CDR3 is CASSLAQGGTEAFF. DNA for the CDR3: TGCGCCAGCAGCTTGGCACAGGGGGGCACTGAAGCTTTCTTT.

V is TRBV2 and J is TRBJ2-7, with 8 bases that match TRBD2. This CDR3 is 14 amino acids long. V lost 7 bases to trimming and J lost 4 bases; unmatched junction nucleotides: 9. Germline-derived CDR1 and CDR2 are SNHLY and FYNNEI. In DNA form, the CDR3 reads TGTGCCAGCATAGAGGGTACTAGCGGTTACGAGCAGTACTTC. It translates to CASIEGTSGYEQYF.

The chain recombines TRBV14 with TRBJ2-1, with 7 bases fitting TRBD1. Germline V lookup: CDR1 SGHDN, CDR2 FVKESK. Germline trimming cut 0 bases from V and 1 base from J; bases unmatched to any gene: 6. The CDR3 sequence is 17 residues long. CDR3 amino acids: CASSQEWNRGSYNEQFF. CDR3 sequence (DNA): TGTGCCAGCAGCCAAGAGTGGAACAGGGGTTCCTACAATGAGCAGTTCTTC.

The chain has TRBV6-4 and TRBJ1-3, with TRBD1 as a possible D gene (6 bases). Trimming left V 4 bases short and J 2 bases short, with 24 bases between. Germline V gene sequence: CDR1 MRHNA, CDR2 SNTAGT. The CDR3 extends over 19 amino acids. In DNA form, the CDR3 reads TGTGCCAGCAGTGCGGCCGGGCAGGGGAGCCGACTTACTGGAAACACCATATATTTT. Encoded protein: CASSAAGQGSRLTGNTIYF.

This sequence joins TRBV6-1 and TRBJ2-2; no clear D gene. Germline CDR1 and CDR2: MNHNS and SASEGT. CDR3 size: 11 residues. Trimming removed 9 bases at V and 8 bases at J, with 10 bases between. This CDR3 is CASPIQGELFF. The DNA for the CDR3 is TGTGCCAGTCCTATACAGGGGGAGCTGTTTTTT.

The V call is TRBV7-6, the J call TRBJ2-7; 8 bases are shared with TRBD1. Germline V gives CDR1 SGHVS, CDR2 FNYEAQ. The CDR3 runs 15 residues. V lost 2 bases and J lost 4; bases outside the gene matches: 7. The CDR3 here is CASSLSTGGVYEQYF. The CDR3, as DNA: TGTGCCAGCAGCTTAAGTACAGGGGGTGTTTACGAGCAGTACTTC.

The chain uses TRBV11-3 and TRBJ2-1; TRBD2 agrees at 8 bases. This CDR3 region has 15 residues. Looked up from germline, CDR1 is SGHNT and CDR2 is YENEEA. V shed 5 bases and J 9 bases; nucleotides not matched to a gene: 12. The chain's CDR3 is CASSPRLARLGEQFF. In DNA form, the CDR3 reads TGTGCCAGCAGCCCGAGACTAGCGAGGTTAGGTGAGCAGTTCTTC.

This clone was seen only once. V gene TRBV7-9 combines with J gene TRBJ2-1; TRBD2 aligns across 8 bases. The germline CDR1 and CDR2 sequences are SEHNR and FQNEAQ (reference sequence). The CDR3 is 15 amino acids. J gave up 6 bases and V 4 bases, and 8 bases lay outside the gene matches. CDR3 sequence reads: CASSSAGEGSNEQFF. The CDR3 nucleotides read TGTGCCAGCAGCTCAGCGGGAGAGGGTAGCAATGAGCAGTTCTTC.

V is TRBV19 and J is TRBJ2-1, with D tentatively TRBD2 (6 bases). Germline-derived CDR1 and CDR2 are LNHDA and SQIVND (reference sequence). V dropped 5 bases and J dropped 2 bases, with 13 bases sitting between them. The CDR3 totals 15 residues. The CDR3 DNA follows: TGTGCCAGTAGTGACGACGGGAGTACCTACAATGAGCAGTTCTTC. Its protein product is CASSDDGSTYNEQFF. Full variable domain (rest looked up from reference TRBV19 and TRBJ2-1): DGGITQSPKYLFRKEGQNVTLSCEQNLNHDAMYWYRQDPGQGLRLIYYSQIVNDFQKGDIAEGYSVSREKKESFPLTVTSAQKNPTAFYLCASSDDGSTYNEQFFGPGTRLTVL.